The 10 T cell receptor beta chains presented below share a single source sample, sequenced in a study of blood T cells in healthy people across ages. A second PCR, run for roughly 7 to 12 cycles, used a sample-barcoded 5' primer plus a J-beta primer mix. TCRdb reprocessed the 5' RACE reads via MiXCR and lists one record per CDR3 protein. The repertoire holds some 560,000 distinct CDR3 sequences, with about 25% as singletons. These data were likewise used in another study, on T cells of mothers and their children.

Sequences were obtained from blood. These receptors were obtained from a boy between 2 and 15 years old in good health.

The gene calls are TRBV11-2 and TRBJ2-7; a possible D gene is TRBD2 (7 bases). The last part of the DNA fits TRBJ2-1 better; the J call may be wrong. There are 17 residues in the CDR3. Germline-derived CDR1 and CDR2 are SGHAT and FQNNGV. This CDR3 reads CASSLGGGLLLYNEQFF. CDR3 nucleotides: TGTGCCAGCAGCTTAGGCGGGGGCCTTCTACTTTACAATGAGCAGTTCTTC.

The chain employs TRBV29-1 and TRBJ2-3, with D possibly TRBD1 on 5 matching bases. CDR1 SQVTM and CDR2 ANQGSEA come from the germline V gene. The CDR3 loop spans 12 amino acids. Deletions cut 4 bases from V and 7 bases from J, with 12 bases between. This CDR3 is CSVAGFLNTQYF. In DNA form, the CDR3 reads TGCAGCGTTGCAGGGTTCTTGAATACGCAGTATTTT.

This clonotype has a count of ten or more. CDR3 coding DNA: TGTGCCAGCAGTCCGTGGAAAATGAACACTGAAGCTTTCTTT. Translated: CASSPWKMNTEAFF. The rearrangement links TRBV27 to TRBJ1-1; D is undetermined. Trimming removed 5 bases at V and 0 bases at J, with 10 bases between. Germline V gene data show CDR1 as MNHEY and CDR2 as SMNVEV (reference sequence). CDR3 length equals 14 residues.

The CDR3 DNA sequence: TGCAGTGCTAGAGTTGGTAGACACAGCTCCTATAATTCACCCCTCCACTTT. This sequence encodes CSARVGRHSSYNSPLHF. The gene calls are TRBV20-1 and TRBJ1-6; D is unresolved. V was cut by 1 base and J by 0 bases, with 13 bases left in between. The CDR3 has 17 residues. Per the germline V gene, CDR1 is DFQATT and CDR2 is SNEGSKA (reference sequence).

V gene TRBV6-6 combines with J gene TRBJ2-1, with 14 positions matching TRBD2. The J call may not be correct, given that the DNA end is closer to TRBJ2-5. Germline CDR1 MNHNY, CDR2 SVGAGI (reference sequence). There are 16 residues in the CDR3. CDR3 DNA sequence: TGTGCCAGCAGCCGTCGACTAGCGGGGGGGCAGGAGACCCAGTACTTC. This gives the protein CASSRRLAGGQETQYF.

This clonotype was observed at least ten times. The chain is built from TRBV4-3 and TRBJ1-4; the D gene is possibly TRBD1 (5 bases). This CDR3 region has 14 residues. Trimming stripped 0 bases from V and 10 bases from J, with 12 bases between. The germline V gene has CDR1 LGHNA and CDR2 YSLEER. The CDR3 region is CASSQDRGTGKLFF. CDR3 bases: TGCGCCAGCAGCCAAGATCGGGGGACCGGAAAACTGTTTTTT.

The chain is built from TRBV7-9 and TRBJ2-5, with D possibly being TRBD2 (5 bases). With the DNA end fitting TRBJ2-7 better, the J assignment may be wrong. This CDR3 spans 16 amino acids. The germline gives CDR1 SEHNR, CDR2 FQNEAQ (reference sequence). CDR3 sequence: CASSLRGGFGSYEQYF. CDR3 DNA sequence: TGTGCCAGCAGCTTACGTGGAGGTTTCGGCTCCTACGAGCAGTACTTC.

The V and J genes are TRBV7-9 and TRBJ1-1; D call uncertain. CDR3 length equals 12 residues. The V end was cut by 1 base, the J end by 7 bases, with 7 bases between. CDR1 and CDR2 (germline): SEHNR, FQNEAQ (reference sequence). For the CDR3, the DNA is TGTGCCAGCAGCTTAGAGTCAGTTGAAGCTTTCTTT. It is translated as CASSLESVEAFF.

CDR3 in DNA: TGCGCCAGCAGCTTGGTATTAGAGGGGTACGAGCAGTACTTC. Its translation: CASSLVLEGYEQYF. V gene TRBV5-1 combines with J gene TRBJ2-5; D possibly matches TRBD1 or TRBD2 (5 bases each). The J call may be faulty, since TRBJ2-7 better matches the DNA end. CDR1 SGHRS and CDR2 YFSETQ come from the germline V gene. The CDR3 length is 14 residues.

The rearrangement joins TRBV6-1 to TRBJ2-1, with D tentatively TRBD1 or TRBD2 (5 bases each). This CDR3 has 13 amino acids. The germline V and J ends were trimmed by 6 bases and 15 bases, with 21 bases remaining between them. Germline V gives CDR1 MNHNS, CDR2 SASEGT. CDR3 coding DNA: TGTGCCAGCAGACCCGCGGGTGGGCAGGGAATGTTCTTC. This gives the protein CASRPAGGQGMFF.